The 12 T cell receptor beta chains listed next were all sequenced from one sample in a study of blood T cell repertoires in COVID-19. Produced via immunoSEQ multiplex PCR; TCRdb's table is partial and in-frame only. The sample yields nearly 95,000 clones, around 87% seen once. Sequencing input: peripheral blood. The receptors were sampled from a human donor with acute or convalescent COVID-19. The donor label of this sample is uncertain.

The chain is built from TRBV12-3 or TRBV12-4 and TRBJ2-3; TRBD1 is a possible D gene (5 bases). The ends were cut back, 6 bases at V and 7 bases at J, with 11 bases in the middle. The length of the CDR3 is 12 residues. The CDR3 DNA follows: TGTGCCAGCAGGCAGGGCCAGTATACGCAGTATTTT. This gives the protein CASRQGQYTQYF.

The chain employs TRBV5-1 and TRBJ2-1; TRBD2 aligns across 7 bases. V shed 4 bases, J shed 10 bases, and the junction held 8 bases outside the gene matches. The CDR3 has 13 residues. From germline, CDR1 is SGHRS and CDR2 YFSETQ. The DNA of the CDR3 is TGCGCCAGCAGCCAGCCCCGGGGGGAGGAGCAGTTCTTC. Translating gives CASSQPRGEEQFF.

The chain recombines TRBV7-6 with TRBJ1-1; 7 bases are shared with TRBD1. J lost 4 bases, V lost 2 bases, and 7 bases had no gene match. This CDR3 contains 15 residues. Germline V CDR1 and CDR2: SGHVS, FNYEAQ. The CDR3, as DNA: TGTGCCAGCAGCTTATCCCAGGGGGTGGGCACTGAAGCTTTCTTT. It specifies CASSLSQGVGTEAFF.

The chain recombines TRBV6-2 or TRBV6-3 with TRBJ2-7; D may be TRBD1 (5 bases). The germline gives CDR1 MNHEY, CDR2 SVGEGT. V was clipped by 3 bases and J by 5 bases, with 11 bases between them. CDR3 length equals 13 residues. The CDR3 loop is CASSYQGTDEQYF. The CDR3 bases are TGTGCCAGCAGTTATCAGGGTACGGACGAGCAGTACTTC.

The V and J genes are TRBV10-3 and TRBJ2-7; D possibly corresponds to TRBD2 (5 bases). CDR3 length: 13 residues. The V and J ends lost 3 bases and 6 bases respectively, with 12 bases between them. The V gene's germline CDR1 is ENHRY and CDR2 SYGVKD. The CDR3 here is CAISDEGVGEQYF. CDR3 coding DNA: TGTGCCATCAGTGATGAGGGTGTCGGCGAGCAGTACTTC.

The chain couples TRBV29-1 to TRBJ2-3; TRBD2 might be the D (5 bases). CDR3 length: 10 amino acids. Trimming took off 7 bases at V and 7 bases at J, with 9 bases between the two ends. The germline V gene encodes CDR1 SQVTM and CDR2 ANQGSEA. The CDR3 DNA follows: TGCAGCGGGACTCGCAATACGCAGTATTTT. This sequence encodes CSGTRNTQYF.

V is TRBV5-1 and J is TRBJ2-1; 10 bases are shared with TRBD2. Losses at the gene ends were 0 bases for V and 2 bases for J; bases not matched to a gene: 5. Germline loops: CDR1 SGHRS, CDR2 YFSETQ. The CDR3 has 17 residues. CDR3 loop: CASSLGLAGVAYNEQFF. In DNA, the CDR3 is TGCGCCAGCAGCTTGGGGCTAGCGGGGGTGGCCTACAATGAGCAGTTCTTC.

The V and J genes are TRBV5-1 and TRBJ2-7; tentatively, D is TRBD1 (5 bases). This CDR3 comprises 12 residues. Germline assignment: CDR1 SGHRS and CDR2 YFSETQ. V was trimmed by 0 bases and J by 4 bases, leaving 5 bases between them. DNA of the CDR3: TGCGCCAGCAGCTTGGAGGGGTACGAGCAGTACTTC. Protein sequence: CASSLEGYEQYF.

CDR3 sequence reads: CASSPTGTGVPKLFF. Here the CDR3 DNA reads TGTGCCAGCAGTCCTACCGGGACAGGGGTCCCTAAACTGTTTTTT. The V and J genes are TRBV7-9 and TRBJ1-4, with 10 nucleotides matching TRBD1. CDR3 length equals 15 residues. From germline, CDR1 is SEHNR and CDR2 FQNEAQ (reference sequence). The V segment lost 6 bases and the J segment 11 bases; nucleotides outside the gene matches: 12.

The genes are TRBV7-9 and TRBJ1-2; 9 bases agree with TRBD1. This CDR3 has 14 amino acids. The germline V gene encodes CDR1 SEHNR and CDR2 FQNEAQ (reference sequence). Trimming removed 5 bases from V and 6 bases from J; junction bases left unmatched: 7. As DNA, the CDR3 is TGTGCCAGCAGCCATAGGGACAGGGAGAATGGCTACACCTTC. Encoded protein: CASSHRDRENGYTF.

V and J are TRBV5-4 and TRBJ1-4; D is perhaps TRBD1 (5 bases). The V and J ends lost 1 base and 8 bases respectively, with 12 bases between them. There are 14 residues in the CDR3. Germline assignment: CDR1 SGHNT and CDR2 YYREEE (reference sequence). Here the CDR3 reads CASSLKGVGEKLFF. The CDR3 bases are TGTGCCAGCAGCTTGAAAGGGGTGGGGGAAAAACTGTTTTTT.

This chain connects TRBV6-5 to TRBJ1-1; a possible D gene is TRBD1 (6 bases). The V end lost 7 bases, the J end lost 4 bases, and 13 bases lay between the germline ends. The CDR3 runs 13 residues. The germline V gene has CDR1 MNHEY and CDR2 SVGAGI. CDR3 nucleotide sequence: TGTGCCAGCATAACAGGGAGGGGCACTGAAGCTTTCTTT. Amino acid sequence: CASITGRGTEAFF.